This T cell receptor (beta chain) derives from a study of T-cell reconstitution after alpha-beta-depleted transplantation in children. Unique molecular identifiers were used to barcode this TCRbeta library. MiXCR, run by TCRdb on the PCR reads, gives a single entry per CDR3 protein. In the table there are around 410,000 distinct CDR3 sequences, 11% of which are singletons. V was trimmed by 1 base and J by 5 bases, leaving 24 bases between them. The germline gives CDR1 SGHAT, CDR2 FQNNGV. The CDR3 consists of 19 residues. V is TRBV11-2 and J is TRBJ2-1; TRBD2 is a possible D gene (6 bases). Sequenced material: PBMCs from the stem cell graft donor, taken from the stem cell graft. The TCR comes from a human donor who donated a stem cell graft to a child with acute myeloid leukemia. This CDR3 is CASSLVAENRRGWDNEQFF. In DNA form, the CDR3 reads TGTGCCAGCAGCTTAGTAGCGGAGAACCGGCGGGGATGGGACAATGAGCAGTTCTTC. Filled out from reference TRBV11-2 and TRBJ2-1, the complete variable domain reads EAGVAQSPRYKIIEKRQSVAFWCNPISGHATLYWYQQILGQGPKLLIQFQNNGVVDDSQLPKDRFSAERLKGVDSTLKIQPAKLEDSAVYLCASSLVAENRRGWDNEQFFGPGTRLTVL.